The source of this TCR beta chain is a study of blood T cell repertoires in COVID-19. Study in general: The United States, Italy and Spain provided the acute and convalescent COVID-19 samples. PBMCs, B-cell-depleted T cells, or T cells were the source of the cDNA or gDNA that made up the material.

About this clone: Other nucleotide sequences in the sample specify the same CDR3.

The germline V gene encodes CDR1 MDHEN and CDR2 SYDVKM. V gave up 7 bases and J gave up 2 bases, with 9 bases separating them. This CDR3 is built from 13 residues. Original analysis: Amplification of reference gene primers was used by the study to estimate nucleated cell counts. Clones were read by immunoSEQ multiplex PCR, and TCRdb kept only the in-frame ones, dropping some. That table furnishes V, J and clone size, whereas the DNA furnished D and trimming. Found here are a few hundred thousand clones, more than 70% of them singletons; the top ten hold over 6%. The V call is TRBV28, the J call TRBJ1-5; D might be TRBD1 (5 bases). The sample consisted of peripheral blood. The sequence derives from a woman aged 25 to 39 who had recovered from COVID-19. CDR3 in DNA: TGTGCCAGCAACCGGGGGGGCAATCAGCCCCAGCATTTT. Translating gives CASNRGGNQPQHF.